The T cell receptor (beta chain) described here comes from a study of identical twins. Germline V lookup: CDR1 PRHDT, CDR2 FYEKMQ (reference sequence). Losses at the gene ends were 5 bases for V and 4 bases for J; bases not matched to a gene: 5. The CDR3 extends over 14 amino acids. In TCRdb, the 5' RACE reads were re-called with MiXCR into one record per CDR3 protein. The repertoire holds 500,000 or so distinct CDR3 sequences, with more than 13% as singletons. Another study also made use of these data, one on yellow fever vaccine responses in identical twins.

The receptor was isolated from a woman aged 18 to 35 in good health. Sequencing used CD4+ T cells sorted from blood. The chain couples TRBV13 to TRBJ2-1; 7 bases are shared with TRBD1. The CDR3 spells CASSLWGQYNEQFF. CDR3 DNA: TGTGCCAGCAGCCTCTGGGGACAGTACAATGAGCAGTTCTTC.